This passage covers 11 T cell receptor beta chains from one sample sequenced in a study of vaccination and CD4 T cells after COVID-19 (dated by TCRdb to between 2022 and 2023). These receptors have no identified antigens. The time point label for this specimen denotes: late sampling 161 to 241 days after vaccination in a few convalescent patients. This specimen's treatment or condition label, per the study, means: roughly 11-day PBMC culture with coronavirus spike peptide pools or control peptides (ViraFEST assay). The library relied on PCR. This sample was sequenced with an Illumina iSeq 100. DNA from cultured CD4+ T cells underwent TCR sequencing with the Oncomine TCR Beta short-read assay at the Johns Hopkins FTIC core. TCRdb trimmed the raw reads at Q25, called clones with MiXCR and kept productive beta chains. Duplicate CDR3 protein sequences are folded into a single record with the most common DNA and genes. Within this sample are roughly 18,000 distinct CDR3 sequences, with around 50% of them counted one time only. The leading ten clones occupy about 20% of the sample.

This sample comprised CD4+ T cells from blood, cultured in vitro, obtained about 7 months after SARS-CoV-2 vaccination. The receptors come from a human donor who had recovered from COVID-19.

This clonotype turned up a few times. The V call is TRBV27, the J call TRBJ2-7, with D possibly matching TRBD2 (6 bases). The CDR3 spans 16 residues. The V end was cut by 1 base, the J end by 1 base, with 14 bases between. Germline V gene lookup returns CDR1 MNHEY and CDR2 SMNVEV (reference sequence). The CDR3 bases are TGTGCCAGCAGTTTATTGGGGGGAGAGAAATCCTACGAGCAGTACTTC. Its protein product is CASSLLGGEKSYEQYF.

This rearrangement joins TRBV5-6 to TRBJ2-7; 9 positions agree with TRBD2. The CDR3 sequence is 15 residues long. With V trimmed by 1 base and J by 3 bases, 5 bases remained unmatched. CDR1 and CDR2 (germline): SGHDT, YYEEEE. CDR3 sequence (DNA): TGTGCCAGCAGCTTGAAGCTAGCGGGAAACTACGAGCAGTACTTC. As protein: CASSLKLAGNYEQYF.

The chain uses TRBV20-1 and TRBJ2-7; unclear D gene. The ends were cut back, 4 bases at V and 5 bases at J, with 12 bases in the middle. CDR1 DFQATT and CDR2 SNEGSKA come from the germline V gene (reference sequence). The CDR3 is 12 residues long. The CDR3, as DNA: TGCAGTGCTACTTCCGCTATCCACGAGCAGTACTTC. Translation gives CSATSAIHEQYF.

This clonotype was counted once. The CDR3 nucleotides are TGTGCCAGCAGCCCAGGGACCAGTAGTGAGCAGTTCTTC. Translated: CASSPGTSSEQFF. The chain couples TRBV7-6 to TRBJ2-1, with D perhaps being TRBD1 or TRBD2 (5 bases each). Germline lookup yields CDR1 SGHVS and CDR2 FNYEAQ. The CDR3 runs 13 residues. The ends were cut back, 5 bases at V and 9 bases at J, with 14 bases in the middle.

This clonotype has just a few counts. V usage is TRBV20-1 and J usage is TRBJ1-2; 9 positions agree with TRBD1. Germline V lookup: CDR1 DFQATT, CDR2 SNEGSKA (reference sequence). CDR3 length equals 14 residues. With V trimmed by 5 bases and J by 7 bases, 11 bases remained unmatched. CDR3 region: CSALYRGLGGGYTF. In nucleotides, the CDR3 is TGCAGTGCTCTTTACAGGGGGCTTGGGGGTGGCTACACCTTC.

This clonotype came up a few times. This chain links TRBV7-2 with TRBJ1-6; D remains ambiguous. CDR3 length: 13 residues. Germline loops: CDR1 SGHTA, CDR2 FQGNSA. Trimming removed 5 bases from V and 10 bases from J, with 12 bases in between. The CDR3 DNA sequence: TGTGCCAGCAGCCTAACCCTACTGTCACCCCTCCACTTT. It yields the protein CASSLTLLSPLHF.

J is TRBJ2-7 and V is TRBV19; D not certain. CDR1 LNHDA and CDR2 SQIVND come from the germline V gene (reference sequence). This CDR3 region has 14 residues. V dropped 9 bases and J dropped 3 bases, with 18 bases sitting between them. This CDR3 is CASRRRHPDYEQYF. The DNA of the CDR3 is TGTGCCAGCCGGCGGAGACATCCAGACTACGAGCAGTACTTC. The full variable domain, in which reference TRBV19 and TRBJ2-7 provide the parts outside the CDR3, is DGGITQSPKYLFRKEGQNVTLSCEQNLNHDAMYWYRQDPGQGLRLIYYSQIVNDFQKGDIAEGYSVSREKKESFPLTVTSAQKNPTAFYLCASRRRHPDYEQYFGPGTRLTVT.

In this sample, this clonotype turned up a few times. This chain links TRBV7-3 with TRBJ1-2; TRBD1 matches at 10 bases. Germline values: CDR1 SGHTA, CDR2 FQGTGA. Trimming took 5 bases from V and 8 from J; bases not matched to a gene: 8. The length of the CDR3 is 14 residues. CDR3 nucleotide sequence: TGTGCCAGCAGCCCATCCGGGACAGGGGTCGGCTACACCTTC. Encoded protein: CASSPSGTGVGYTF.

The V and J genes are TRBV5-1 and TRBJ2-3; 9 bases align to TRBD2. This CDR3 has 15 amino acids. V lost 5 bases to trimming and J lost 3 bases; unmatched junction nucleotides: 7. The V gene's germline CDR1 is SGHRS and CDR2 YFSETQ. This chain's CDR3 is CASRLAGVLTDTQYF. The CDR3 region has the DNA TGCGCCAGCAGATTAGCGGGGGTTCTAACAGATACGCAGTATTTT.

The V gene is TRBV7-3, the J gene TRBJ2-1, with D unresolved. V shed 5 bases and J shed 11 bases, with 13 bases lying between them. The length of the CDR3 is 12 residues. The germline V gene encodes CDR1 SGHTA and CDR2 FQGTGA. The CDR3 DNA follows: TGTGCCAGCAGCCAAACTGAACTAAAGCAGTTCTTC. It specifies CASSQTELKQFF.

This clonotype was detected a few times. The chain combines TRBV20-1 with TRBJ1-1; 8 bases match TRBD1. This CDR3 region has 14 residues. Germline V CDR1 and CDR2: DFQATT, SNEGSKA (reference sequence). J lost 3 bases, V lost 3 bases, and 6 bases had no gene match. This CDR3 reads CSARAGGVDTEAFF. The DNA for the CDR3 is TGCAGTGCTAGGGCAGGGGGCGTGGACACTGAAGCTTTCTTT.